This T cell receptor beta chain is drawn from a study of blood T cell repertoires in COVID-19. Overall study context: Both acute and convalescent COVID-19 samples were obtained from the United States, Italy and Spain.

This CDR3 has 16 amino acids. The germline V and J ends were trimmed by 2 bases and 3 bases, with 11 bases remaining between them. Germline V gene data show CDR1 as MNHEY and CDR2 as SVGAGI. Only one count was recorded for this clone. Profiled with immunoSEQ multiplex PCR; TCRdb holds only in-frame clones, not every one. The sample has some 150,000 clones; 80% to 90% are singletons. A Seattle source enrolled patients during active infection and followed them longitudinally. This sequence was found in a woman between 55 and 75 years old with COVID-19, enrolled during active disease. Specimen: peripheral blood. The chain has TRBV6-5 and TRBJ1-6; D is ambiguous. The CDR3 region is CASSYVSLYYNSPLHF. DNA for the CDR3: TGTGCCAGCAGTTACGTCTCACTCTACTATAATTCACCCCTCCACTTT.